This T cell receptor beta chain was retrieved from a study of T cells in Graves' hyperthyroidism and ophthalmopathy. This clonotype was counted many times. RNA transcripts provided the source from which TCR beta CDR3 regions were amplified. Using the HTBI primer set, a first-round RT-PCR was run on the TCR CDR3. Via MiXCR, TCRdb re-called the multiplex PCR reads, giving one row per CDR3 protein. Of about 720,000 distinct CDR3 sequences listed, about 17% are singletons. The V and J ends lost 2 bases and 5 bases respectively, with 8 bases between them. The CDR3 runs 12 residues. Germline lookup yields CDR1 SGHRS and CDR2 YFSETQ.

Sequenced sample: blood. The rearrangement uses TRBV5-1 and TRBJ2-7; D is perhaps TRBD1 (5 bases). This clonotype originated in a man aged 18 to 29 with Graves' hyperthyroidism. The CDR3 sequence: CASSFQGHEQYF. The CDR3 DNA sequence: TGCGCCAGCAGCTTCCAGGGCCACGAGCAGTACTTC. Looking up the rest from reference TRBV5-1 and TRBJ2-7 gives the full variable domain: KAGVTQTPRYLIKTRGQQVTLSCSPISGHRSVSWYQQTPGQGLQFLFEYFSETQRNKGNFPGRFSGRQFSNSRSEMNVSTLELGDSALYLCASSFQGHEQYFGPGTRLTVT.